Listed below are T cell receptor beta chains from one sample, sequenced in a study of read filtering for tumor transcriptome and immune sequencing. One entry per CDR3 protein results from TCRdb running MiXCR on the reads. The profile shows roughly 46,000 distinct CDR3 sequences, about 12% of them singletons. The sequenced sample was a population of CD138-negative cells sorted from bone marrow. The receptors stem from a donor aged 40 or over with multiple myeloma. The CDR3 runs from the conserved cysteine through the conserved F or W. The D gene is left open where the match is weak. Rows give clone size only sometimes, using once, few, many, or a class for an expanded clone.

cdr3_aa: CASSHVTASSTDTQYF
cdr3_nt: TGCGCCAGCAGCCATGTGACAGCGAGTAGCACAGATACGCAGTATTTT
v_call: TRBV14
j_call: TRBJ2-3
d_call: NA
clone_size: few

cdr3_aa: CASSSPGQPTSTDTQYF
cdr3_nt: TGTGCCAGCAGTTCCCCGGGACAGCCGACCAGCACAGATACGCAGTATTTT
v_call: TRBV5-4
j_call: TRBJ2-3
d_call: TRBD1
clone_size: many

cdr3_aa: CSARAQGTDTQYF
cdr3_nt: TGCAGTGCTAGAGCGCAGGGCACAGATACGCAGTATTTT
v_call: TRBV20-1
j_call: TRBJ2-3
d_call: NA
clone_size: many

cdr3_aa: CAISETGQRNTGELFF
cdr3_nt: TGTGCCATCAGTGAAACTGGACAGAGGAACACCGGGGAGCTGTTTTTT
v_call: TRBV10-3
j_call: TRBJ2-2
d_call: NA
clone_size: many

cdr3_aa: CASSQDHGGSGTEAFF
cdr3_nt: TGTGCCAGCAGCCAAGATCATGGAGGTTCGGGCACTGAAGCTTTCTTT
v_call: TRBV4-2
j_call: TRBJ1-1
d_call: NA
clone_size: many

cdr3_aa: CASSQVSGYTF
cdr3_nt: TGTGCCAGCAGCCAAGTCTCTGGCTACACCTTC
v_call: TRBV3-1
j_call: TRBJ1-2
d_call: NA
clone_size: many

cdr3_aa: CASSGPNQETQYF
cdr3_nt: TGTGCCAGCAGCGGCCCGAATCAAGAGACCCAGTACTTC
v_call: TRBV7-3
j_call: TRBJ2-5
d_call: NA
clone_size: many

cdr3_aa: CGARVDTGELFF
cdr3_nt: TGCGGTGCTAGAGTTGACACCGGGGAGCTGTTTTTT
v_call: TRBV20-1
j_call: TRBJ2-2
d_call: NA
clone_size: once

cdr3_aa: CSGGQGDYGYTF
cdr3_nt: TGCAGCGGGGGACAGGGGGACTATGGCTACACCTTC
v_call: TRBV29-1
j_call: TRBJ1-2
d_call: TRBD1
clone_size: large

cdr3_aa: CASSFPIAGGLPGDTQYF
cdr3_nt: TGTGCCAGCAGCTTCCCTATAGCGGGAGGCCTACCGGGAGATACGCAGTATTTT
v_call: TRBV7-9
j_call: TRBJ2-3
d_call: TRBD2
clone_size: many

cdr3_aa: CATSDPGPSYNEQFF
cdr3_nt: TGTGCCACCAGTGATCCGGGCCCCTCCTACAATGAGCAGTTCTTC
v_call: TRBV24-1
j_call: TRBJ2-1
d_call: NA
clone_size: many

cdr3_aa: CASVKNRDEQFF
cdr3_nt: TGTGCCAGCGTCAAAAATCGGGATGAGCAGTTCTTC
v_call: TRBV7-9
j_call: TRBJ2-1
d_call: NA
clone_size: many

cdr3_aa: CASSLQAWDTQYF
cdr3_nt: TGTGCCAGCAGCTTACAAGCTTGGGATACGCAGTATTTT
v_call: TRBV7-3
j_call: TRBJ2-3
d_call: NA
clone_size: many

cdr3_aa: CAWDSVGANVLTF
cdr3_nt: TGTGCCTGGGACAGCGTAGGGGCCAACGTCCTGACTTTC
v_call: TRBV30
j_call: TRBJ2-6
d_call: NA
clone_size: many

cdr3_aa: CASSSTGATDTQYF
cdr3_nt: TGTGCCAGCAGCAGCACTGGAGCCACAGATACGCAGTATTTT
v_call: TRBV7-9
j_call: TRBJ2-3
d_call: NA
clone_size: many

cdr3_aa: CASSPRGGGEQYF
cdr3_nt: TGCGCCAGCAGCCCCCGGGGGGGAGGGGAGCAGTACTTC
v_call: TRBV5-1
j_call: TRBJ2-7
d_call: TRBD2
clone_size: many

cdr3_aa: CASSARTAGTDTQYF
cdr3_nt: TGTGCCAGCAGTGCGAGGACAGCCGGCACAGATACGCAGTATTTT
v_call: TRBV6-1
j_call: TRBJ2-3
d_call: NA
clone_size: many

cdr3_aa: CASSPLTDLGSEAFF
cdr3_nt: TGTGCCAGCAGTCCTCTGACAGACCTCGGGTCTGAAGCTTTCTTT
v_call: TRBV12-3/TRBV12-4
j_call: TRBJ1-1
d_call: NA
clone_size: many

cdr3_aa: CSVEGGSETQYF
cdr3_nt: TGCAGCGTTGAGGGAGGATCAGAGACCCAGTACTTC
v_call: TRBV29-1
j_call: TRBJ2-5
d_call: NA
clone_size: many

cdr3_aa: CSVEVGGDGTDTQYF
cdr3_nt: TGCAGCGTTGAAGTGGGAGGGGACGGCACAGATACGCAGTATTTT
v_call: TRBV29-1
j_call: TRBJ2-3
d_call: TRBD2
clone_size: many

cdr3_aa: CASSLGGRLAGEVYNEQFF
cdr3_nt: TGTGCCAGCAGCTTAGGGGGCCGACTAGCGGGAGAGGTATACAATGAGCAGTTCTTC
v_call: TRBV7-2
j_call: TRBJ2-1
d_call: TRBD2
clone_size: few

cdr3_aa: CASSDWQGQSTQYF
cdr3_nt: TGTGCCAGCAGTGACTGGCAGGGGCAAAGTACGCAGTATTTT
v_call: TRBV2
j_call: TRBJ2-3
d_call: NA
clone_size: many

cdr3_aa: CASSPGLAETQYF
cdr3_nt: TGTGCCAGCTCACCGGGACTAGCGGAGACCCAGTACTTC
v_call: TRBV18
j_call: TRBJ2-5
d_call: TRBD2
clone_size: many

cdr3_aa: CASSSTGTEAFF
cdr3_nt: TGTGCCAGCAGCTCAACAGGCACTGAAGCTTTCTTT
v_call: TRBV7-9
j_call: TRBJ1-1
d_call: NA
clone_size: many

cdr3_aa: CSSRDGARDGQFF
cdr3_nt: TGCAGTTCTAGAGATGGGGCCCGCGATGGGCAGTTCTTC
v_call: TRBV20-1
j_call: TRBJ2-1
d_call: NA
clone_size: NA

cdr3_aa: CASSSGTGDNQPQHF
cdr3_nt: TGCGCCAGCAGCTCCGGGACAGGGGACAATCAGCCCCAGCATTTT
v_call: TRBV5-1
j_call: TRBJ1-5
d_call: TRBD1
clone_size: many

cdr3_aa: CASSYGITYEQYF
cdr3_nt: TGTGCCAGCAGTTACGGGATTACCTACGAGCAGTACTTC
v_call: TRBV6-5
j_call: TRBJ2-7
d_call: NA
clone_size: many

cdr3_aa: CSAQTTRSEQYF
cdr3_nt: TGCAGCGCTCAAACGACTAGGTCCGAGCAGTACTTC
v_call: TRBV29-1
j_call: TRBJ2-7
d_call: NA
clone_size: many

cdr3_aa: CSAFQGISNTEAFF
cdr3_nt: TGCAGTGCTTTTCAGGGGATTTCAAACACTGAAGCTTTCTTT
v_call: TRBV20-1
j_call: TRBJ1-1
d_call: NA
clone_size: many

cdr3_aa: CASSPGQGMMETQYF
cdr3_nt: TGTGCCAGTAGTCCTGGACAGGGGATGATGGAGACCCAGTACTTC
v_call: TRBV19
j_call: TRBJ2-5
d_call: TRBD1
clone_size: many

cdr3_aa: CASKSGTSGNEQFF
cdr3_nt: TGTGCCAGCAAATCCGGGACTAGCGGTAATGAGCAGTTCTTC
v_call: TRBV6-5
j_call: TRBJ2-1
d_call: TRBD2
clone_size: many

cdr3_aa: CASSPRGNQPQHF
cdr3_nt: TGTGCCAGCAGCCCGAGGGGGAATCAGCCCCAGCATTTT
v_call: TRBV28
j_call: TRBJ1-5
d_call: NA
clone_size: many

cdr3_aa: CASTQTTGELFF
cdr3_nt: TGTGCCAGTACTCAGACCACCGGGGAGCTGTTTTTT
v_call: TRBV19
j_call: TRBJ2-2
d_call: NA
clone_size: many

cdr3_aa: CASSTGTSGSEQYF
cdr3_nt: TGTGCCAGCAGCACCGGGACTAGCGGGAGCGAGCAGTACTTC
v_call: TRBV7-9
j_call: TRBJ2-7
d_call: TRBD2
clone_size: many

cdr3_aa: CASSPGTGLSGELFF
cdr3_nt: TGTGCCAGCAGTCCCGGGACAGGGTTATCCGGGGAGCTGTTTTTT
v_call: TRBV6-2/TRBV6-3
j_call: TRBJ2-2
d_call: TRBD1
clone_size: few

cdr3_aa: CASRSTGGTYNEQFF
cdr3_nt: TGTGCCAGCAGATCCACTGGCGGGACCTACAATGAGCAATTCTTC
v_call: TRBV28
j_call: TRBJ2-1
d_call: NA
clone_size: NA

cdr3_aa: CASRFGGSNQPQHF
cdr3_nt: TGTGCCAGCAGATTCGGGGGTAGCAATCAGCCCCAGCATTTT
v_call: TRBV27
j_call: TRBJ1-5
d_call: NA
clone_size: medium-sized

cdr3_aa: CATSDPRGGGNQPQHF
cdr3_nt: TGTGCCACCAGTGACCCAAGAGGAGGGGGCAATCAGCCCCAGCATTTT
v_call: TRBV24-1
j_call: TRBJ1-5
d_call: NA
clone_size: NA

cdr3_aa: CATSVTTNLQETQYF
cdr3_nt: TGTGCCACCAGTGTAACGACTAACTTACAAGAGACCCAGTACTTC
v_call: TRBV24-1
j_call: TRBJ2-5
d_call: NA
clone_size: many

cdr3_aa: CASSRDGGLTDTQYF
cdr3_nt: TGTGCCAGCAGCCGCGACGGGGGACTCACAGATACGCAGTATTTT
v_call: TRBV7-2
j_call: TRBJ2-3
d_call: NA
clone_size: many

cdr3_aa: CSARATSSPANNEQFF
cdr3_nt: TGCAGTGCTAGAGCTACTAGCAGCCCAGCAAACAATGAGCAGTTCTTC
v_call: TRBV20-1
j_call: TRBJ2-1
d_call: NA
clone_size: few

cdr3_aa: CSVDPSGRRDTQYF
cdr3_nt: TGCAGTGTAGACCCTAGCGGGAGACGAGATACGCAGTATTTT
v_call: TRBV20-1
j_call: TRBJ2-3
d_call: TRBD2
clone_size: NA

cdr3_aa: CASSYSITVTTDTQYF
cdr3_nt: TGTGCCAGCAGTTACTCCATCACAGTGACCACAGATACGCAGTATTTT
v_call: TRBV6-6
j_call: TRBJ2-3
d_call: NA
clone_size: many

cdr3_aa: CSARLGGHRDNSPLHF
cdr3_nt: TGCAGTGCTAGGTTAGGGGGCCACAGGGATAATTCACCCCTCCACTTT
v_call: TRBV20-1
j_call: TRBJ1-6
d_call: TRBD1
clone_size: many

cdr3_aa: CASSGSRGDMKTEAFF
cdr3_nt: TGTGCCAGCAGCGGATCCCGGGGGGACATGAAGACTGAAGCTTTCTTT
v_call: TRBV9
j_call: TRBJ1-1
d_call: NA
clone_size: many

cdr3_aa: CASSVSLGANVLTF
cdr3_nt: TGTGCCAGCAGTGTCTCTCTTGGGGCCAACGTCCTGACTTTC
v_call: TRBV28
j_call: TRBJ2-6
d_call: NA
clone_size: few

cdr3_aa: CASSKVGGASAGELFF
cdr3_nt: TGTGCCAGCAGCAAGGTCGGGGGCGCTTCTGCCGGGGAGCTGTTTTTT
v_call: TRBV12-3/TRBV12-4
j_call: TRBJ2-2
d_call: NA
clone_size: many

cdr3_aa: CSARDSGSTDTQYF
cdr3_nt: TGCAGTGCTAGGGATAGCGGTAGCACAGATACGCAGTATTTT
v_call: TRBV20-1
j_call: TRBJ2-3
d_call: NA
clone_size: NA

cdr3_aa: CCARDRQAYYEQYF
cdr3_nt: TGCTGTGCTAGAGATAGACAGGCATACTACGAGCAGTACTTC
v_call: TRBV20-1
j_call: TRBJ2-7
d_call: NA
clone_size: NA

cdr3_aa: CASSLTDGAYERYF
cdr3_nt: TGTGCCAGCAGTTTAACGGACGGAGCCTACGAGCGGTACTTC
v_call: TRBV27
j_call: TRBJ2-7
d_call: NA
clone_size: NA

cdr3_aa: CASSLGLSQETQYF
cdr3_nt: TGTGCCAGCAGCTTGGGACTTAGCCAAGAGACCCAGTACTTC
v_call: TRBV7-2
j_call: TRBJ2-5
d_call: NA
clone_size: NA

cdr3_aa: CASSSGQGTDTQYF
cdr3_nt: TGTGCCAGCAGCTCCGGACAGGGGACAGATACGCAGTATTTT
v_call: TRBV27
j_call: TRBJ2-3
d_call: TRBD1
clone_size: many